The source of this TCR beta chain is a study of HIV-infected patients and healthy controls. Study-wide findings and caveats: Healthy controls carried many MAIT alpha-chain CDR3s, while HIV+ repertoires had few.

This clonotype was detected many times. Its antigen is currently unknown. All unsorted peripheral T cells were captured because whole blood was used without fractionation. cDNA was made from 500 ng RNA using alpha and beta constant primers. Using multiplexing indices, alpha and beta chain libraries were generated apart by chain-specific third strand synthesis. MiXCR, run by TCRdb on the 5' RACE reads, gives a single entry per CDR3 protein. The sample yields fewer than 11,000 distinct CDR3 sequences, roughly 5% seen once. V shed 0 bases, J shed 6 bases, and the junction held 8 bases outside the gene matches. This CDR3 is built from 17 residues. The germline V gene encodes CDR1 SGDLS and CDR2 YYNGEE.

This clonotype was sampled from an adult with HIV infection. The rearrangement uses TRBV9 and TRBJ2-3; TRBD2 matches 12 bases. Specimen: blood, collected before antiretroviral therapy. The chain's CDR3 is CASSVGPLAGGGDTQYF. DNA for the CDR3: TGTGCCAGCAGCGTAGGTCCCCTAGCGGGGGGGGGGGATACGCAGTATTTT.